The present T cell receptor beta chain was sequenced within a study of CD8+ T cells in alopecia areata. Study-level points and caveats: Scalp and blood retained many expanded lesional clones during tofacitinib. Among patients, TCR sharing was less clear than in mice, a difference possibly due in part to HLA diversity in the patient population.

Indicated treatment: oral pan-JAK inhibitor, 5-10 mg twice daily. cDNA serving as the sequencing template came from extracted, reverse transcribed RNA. The assay was immunoSEQ multiplex PCR, and TCRdb's table has in-frame clones only and misses some. The top ten clones hold around 1.4% of a sample with about 220,000 clones, less than 75% of them seen once. Worth noting for this clone: Its antigen is not known.

Sample: CD4+ T cells sorted from blood, taken at week 4, from a patient treated with tofacitinib. This receptor was taken from a human donor with alopecia areata.

The CDR3 spells CASSRDRVSEQYF. The CDR3, as DNA: TGTGCCAGCAGTCGGGACAGGGTAAGCGAGCAGTACTTC. The rearrangement joins TRBV6-1 to TRBJ2-7; TRBD1 aligns across 9 bases. The germline CDR1 and CDR2 sequences are MNHNS and SASEGT. Trimming took 5 bases from V and 6 from J; bases not matched to a gene: 5. The CDR3 length is 13 residues.